This record looks at one T cell receptor (beta chain) sequence and its context. This record belongs to a study of blood T cell repertoires in COVID-19. Study information: Sites across the United States, Italy and Spain contributed samples from acute and convalescent COVID-19. PBMCs, B-cell-depleted T cells, or T cells were the source of the cDNA or gDNA that made up the material.

J gave up 7 bases and V 9 bases, and 12 bases lay outside the gene matches. The germline V gene encodes CDR1 MDHEN and CDR2 SYDVKM. The CDR3 covers 15 residues. Authors' methods: Reference gene primer amplification in the assay estimated nucleated cell counts. Sequencing was performed with immunoSEQ multiplex PCR; in TCRdb, only in-frame clones are kept and a portion is missing. The V and J calls and clone size were taken over from that table, and D and trimming were inferred from the DNA. Among 30,000 to 40,000 clones, almost 85% were seen once, and the ten largest hold over 8.5%. Sequences were obtained from peripheral blood. The sequence came from a human donor in a cohort sampled during active COVID-19. This sequence joins TRBV28 and TRBJ1-4, with TRBD1 matching 9 bases. The CDR3 protein is CASLGLQGAGEKLFF. In DNA, the CDR3 is TGTGCCAGTCTCGGGTTACAGGGGGCTGGTGAAAAACTGTTTTTT.